The 14 T cell receptor beta chains given below trace back to one sample, sequenced in a study of cytomegalovirus exposure and HLA in healthy donors. Vbeta (60) and Jbeta (13) primers were used in the PCR. TCRdb's copy holds only in-frame clones and misses some; the assay was immunoSEQ multiplex PCR. The sample has approximately 110,000 clones, about four fifths seen once. The sequencing sample was made of PBMCs. These TCRs come from a man aged 35 to 55 in good health and CMV-seronegative.

V usage is TRBV5-1 and J usage is TRBJ1-5, with D tentatively TRBD1 (5 bases). Trimming took off 0 bases at V and 0 bases at J, with 7 bases between the two ends. Germline values: CDR1 SGHRS, CDR2 YFSETQ. The CDR3 is made up of 15 amino acids. CDR3: CASSLEGISNQPQHF. DNA for the CDR3: TGCGCCAGCAGCTTGGAGGGGATTAGCAATCAGCCCCAGCATTTT. Together with reference TRBV5-1 and TRBJ1-5, the CDR3 gives the full variable domain: KAGVTQTPRYLIKTRGQQVTLSCSPISGHRSVSWYQQTPGQGLQFLFEYFSETQRNKGNFPGRFSGRQFSNSRSEMNVSTLELGDSALYLCASSLEGISNQPQHFGDGTRLSIL.

This clone was found once. V and J are TRBV28 and TRBJ2-3, with D maybe TRBD2 (6 bases). This CDR3 spans 15 amino acids. Germline-derived CDR1 and CDR2 are MDHEN and SYDVKM. Trimming removed 3 bases from V and 4 bases from J, with 14 bases in between. The CDR3 bases are TGTGCCAGCAGTTTTACAGATGGAGGGCCAGATACGCAGTATTTT. Translated, it gives CASSFTDGGPDTQYF.

The rearrangement links TRBV5-6 to TRBJ2-3; weak D call: TRBD1 (6 bases). V was cut by 4 bases and J by 6 bases, with 15 bases left in between. Germline CDR1 and CDR2: SGHDT and YYEEEE. The CDR3 is 14 residues long. The DNA for the CDR3 is TGTGCCAGCAGCCGTCCCGGGACATCGGATACGCAGTATTTT. Its translation: CASSRPGTSDTQYF.

This chain joins TRBV6-5 and TRBJ1-1; D gene uncertain. Germline assignment: CDR1 MNHEY and CDR2 SVGAGI. The V end was cut by 4 bases, the J end by 0 bases, with 6 bases between. The CDR3 runs to 13 residues. CDR3 bases: TGTGCCAGCAGTTCCTTTATGAACACTGAAGCTTTCTTT. Amino acids: CASSSFMNTEAFF.

This clone occurred a few times. The V and J genes are TRBV6-5 and TRBJ1-1; D is unclear. V lost 10 bases and J lost 1, with 16 bases in between. The germline V gene has CDR1 MNHEY and CDR2 SVGAGI. The CDR3 is 14 residues long. In nucleotides, the CDR3 is TGTGCCACCATAGGAGTGCGGGCGAACACTGAAGCTTTCTTT. This gives the protein CATIGVRANTEAFF.

The chain combines TRBV5-4 with TRBJ1-2; maybe TRBD1 (6 bases). Looked up from germline, CDR1 is SGHNT and CDR2 is YYREEE (reference sequence). V shed 6 bases and J shed 4 bases, with 22 bases lying between them. CDR3 size: 16 residues. The CDR3 reads CASTEAIRGSGYGYTF. The DNA of the CDR3 is TGTGCCAGCACCGAAGCGATAAGGGGGTCGGGCTATGGCTACACCTTC.

The chain joins TRBV7-9 to TRBJ2-1; maybe TRBD2 (5 bases). This CDR3 contains 14 residues. CDR1 and CDR2 from the germline V gene are SEHNR and FQNEAQ (reference sequence). The ends were cut back, 10 bases at V and 0 bases at J, with 13 bases in the middle. This CDR3 reads CATQPGSSYNEQFF. As DNA, the CDR3 is TGTGCCACTCAACCGGGGAGCTCCTACAATGAGCAGTTCTTC. Variable domain in full (rest from reference TRBV7-9 and TRBJ2-1): DTGVSQNPRHKITKRGQNVTFRCDPISEHNRLYWYRQTLGQGPEFLTYFQNEAQLEKSRLLSDRFSAERPKGSFSTLEIQRTEQGDSAMYLCATQPGSSYNEQFFGPGTRLTVL.

To note about this clone: One end of the junction varies from germline; a read error may be responsible. V and J are TRBV19 and TRBJ2-6; tentatively, D is TRBD1 (5 bases). This CDR3 has 16 residues. CDR1 LNHDA and CDR2 SQIVND come from the germline V gene (reference sequence). In nucleotides, the CDR3 is TGTGCCAGTAGTCAGTGGACACCCACTGGGGCCAACGGCCTGACTTTC. Its protein product is CASSQWTPTGANGLTF.

The J gene is TRBJ1-4, the V gene TRBV6-1; D may be TRBD1 (6 bases). Germline-derived CDR1 and CDR2 are MNHNS and SASEGT. V dropped 5 bases and J dropped 8 bases, with 15 bases sitting between them. The CDR3 covers 14 residues. The CDR3 bases are TGTGCCAGCAGTTCGACAGGCCAGGGAGAAAAACTGTTTTTT. Protein sequence: CASSSTGQGEKLFF.

The chain recombines TRBV5-1 with TRBJ1-5; D gene unclear. Germline CDR1 SGHRS, CDR2 YFSETQ. The V end lost 1 base, the J end lost 4 bases, and 6 bases lay between the germline ends. There are 13 residues in the CDR3. CDR3: CASSLNTNQPQHF. CDR3 bases: TGCGCCAGCAGCTTGAACACAAATCAGCCCCAGCATTTT.

V usage is TRBV9 and J usage is TRBJ1-2; D is unresolved. The ends were cut back, 3 bases at V and 7 bases at J, with 19 bases in the middle. From germline, CDR1 is SGDLS and CDR2 YYNGEE. The CDR3 spans 15 residues. CDR3 amino acids: CASSATQAARGGYTF. CDR3 nucleotide sequence: TGTGCCAGCAGCGCCACCCAGGCGGCTCGGGGTGGCTACACCTTC.

This clone came up a few times. This chain uses TRBV5-1 with TRBJ2-4; 8 nucleotides line up with TRBD1. In germline, CDR1 is SGHRS, CDR2 YFSETQ. J was trimmed by 6 bases and V by 0 bases; bases with no gene match: 5. The CDR3 is 15 residues long. For the CDR3, the DNA is TGCGCCAGCAGCTTGGCTCTAGGACAGGGAAACATTCAGTACTTC. Protein product: CASSLALGQGNIQYF. Supplemented by reference TRBV5-1 and TRBJ2-4, the full variable domain reads KAGVTQTPRYLIKTRGQQVTLSCSPISGHRSVSWYQQTPGQGLQFLFEYFSETQRNKGNFPGRFSGRQFSNSRSEMNVSTLELGDSALYLCASSLALGQGNIQYFGAGTRLSVL.

V gene TRBV7-2 combines with J gene TRBJ2-1; TRBD2 might be the D (5 bases). The CDR3 sequence is 13 residues long. Trimming removed 7 bases from V and 10 bases from J, with 17 bases in between. Germline V gene sequence: CDR1 SGHTA, CDR2 FQGNSA. The CDR3 sequence is CASIQAGVGEQFF. The CDR3 region has the DNA TGTGCCAGCATCCAGGCCGGGGTAGGAGAGCAGTTCTTC.

The V gene is TRBV2, the J gene TRBJ2-7; no clear D gene. CDR1 and CDR2 (germline): SNHLY, FYNNEI. This CDR3 contains 14 residues. The germline V and J ends were trimmed by 5 bases and 2 bases, with 13 bases remaining between them. CDR3 loop: CASSLGNPAYEQYF. DNA for the CDR3: TGTGCCAGCAGTTTGGGCAACCCAGCCTACGAGCAGTACTTC.